These 20 T cell receptor beta chains came from one sample sequenced in a study of control samples from healthy donors and cancer patients. The protocol was immunoSEQ multiplex PCR, while the TCRdb copy is restricted to in-frame clones and leaves out a portion. The data contain 150,000 to 200,000 clones, around nine tenths of them singletons. Specimen: blood. These receptors were taken from a man aged 25-40 years in good health.

The chain carries TRBV19 and TRBJ1-5; D might be TRBD1 (6 bases). The CDR3 covers 17 residues. Trimming removed 5 bases from V and 0 bases from J, with 17 bases in between. Per the germline V gene, CDR1 is LNHDA and CDR2 is SQIVND (reference sequence). In DNA form, the CDR3 reads TGTGCCAGTAGTCTTACCGACAGGCCCTCTAGCAATCAGCCCCAGCATTTT. Protein: CASSLTDRPSSNQPQHF.

This chain joins TRBV24-1 and TRBJ2-1, with 12 bases matching TRBD2. The CDR3 is 17 residues long. Per the germline V gene, CDR1 is KGHDR and CDR2 is SFDVKD. V gave up 5 bases and J gave up 5 bases; unmatched junction bases: 9. This chain's CDR3 is CATSASSGTSGHNEQFF. The DNA for the CDR3 is TGTGCCACCAGTGCCTCATCCGGGACTAGCGGGCACAATGAGCAGTTCTTC.

The chain recombines TRBV19 with TRBJ1-4; tentative D call: TRBD1 (6 bases). The CDR3 spans 14 residues. The germline V gene encodes CDR1 LNHDA and CDR2 SQIVND (reference sequence). V lost 6 bases and J 4 bases, leaving 12 bases between the germline ends. The CDR3 loop reads CASSKGQINEKLFF. DNA for the CDR3: TGTGCCAGTAGCAAAGGACAGATTAATGAAAAACTGTTTTTT.

The genes are TRBV5-4 and TRBJ2-4; TRBD2 is a possible D gene (5 bases). The germline V gene encodes CDR1 SGHNT and CDR2 YYREEE (reference sequence). The CDR3 is 15 residues long. Trimming took 0 bases from V and 3 from J, leaving 10 bases between them. The CDR3 region has the DNA TGTGCCAGCAGCTTGGCCGCAGAGGGCAAAAACATTCAGTACTTC. Protein product: CASSLAAEGKNIQYF.

V usage is TRBV11-2 and J usage is TRBJ1-5; possible D gene TRBD1, 6 bases. Germline CDR1 reads SGHAT; CDR2 reads FQNNGV. The CDR3 has 17 amino acids. V was trimmed by 5 bases and J by 2 bases, leaving 19 bases between them. The CDR3 sequence: CASSLAGGAPGNQPQHF. The CDR3 nucleotides are TGTGCCAGCAGCCTAGCTGGGGGGGCGCCGGGCAATCAGCCCCAGCATTTT.

This chain links TRBV5-5 with TRBJ1-2, with TRBD1 matching over 8 bases. CDR3 length: 14 amino acids. V trimming: 4 bases; J trimming: 1 base; junction bases outside the gene matches: 3. Germline V gene lookup returns CDR1 SGHKS and CDR2 YYEKEE (reference sequence). CDR3 DNA: TGTGCCAGCAGCCCGACAGGGGATAACTATGGCTACACCTTC. This sequence encodes CASSPTGDNYGYTF.

The chain carries TRBV19 and TRBJ1-1, with D perhaps TRBD1 (5 bases). The germline V and J ends were trimmed by 6 bases and 2 bases, with 13 bases remaining between them. The CDR3 runs to 14 residues. CDR1 is LNHDA, CDR2 SQIVND, per germline (reference sequence). The CDR3 protein is CASSTFGGNTEAFF. CDR3 DNA: TGTGCCAGTAGCACGTTCGGGGGAAACACTGAAGCTTTCTTT.

The rearrangement links TRBV19 to TRBJ2-7; a weak D match, TRBD1 (6 bases). Per the germline V gene, CDR1 is LNHDA and CDR2 is SQIVND (reference sequence). The CDR3 sequence is 13 residues long. The ends were cut back, 3 bases at V and 10 bases at J, with 16 bases in the middle. For the CDR3, the DNA is TGTGCCAGTAGTATGGGGCCGGCAGGGGATCAGTACTTC. Translation gives CASSMGPAGDQYF.

The V gene is TRBV27, the J gene TRBJ1-5; 9 bases align to TRBD1. CDR3 length: 14 residues. The V and J ends lost 4 bases and 5 bases, in that order; junction bases with no gene match: 3. Germline V gene data show CDR1 as MNHEY and CDR2 as SMNVEV (reference sequence). The CDR3 DNA reads TGTGCCAGCAGTTGGACAGGGGAGGATCAGCCCCAGCATTTT. Its translation is CASSWTGEDQPQHF.

This clone was seen just once. This chain joins TRBV10-3 and TRBJ1-3; the D is unclear. CDR3 length: 13 amino acids. Trimming shortened V by 0 bases and J by 4 bases, and 4 bases separated the two germline ends. In germline, CDR1 is ENHRY, CDR2 SYGVKD. For the CDR3, the DNA is TGTGCCATCAGTGAGTCTAGGGGAAACACCATATATTTT. Amino acid sequence: CAISESRGNTIYF.

The gene calls are TRBV27 and TRBJ2-2; TRBD2 matches at 7 bases. This CDR3 is built from 13 residues. V lost 6 bases to trimming and J lost 3 bases; unmatched junction nucleotides: 1. In germline, CDR1 is MNHEY, CDR2 SMNVEV (reference sequence). The CDR3 loop reads CASRGGDTGELFF. The CDR3 nucleotides are TGTGCCAGCAGGGGGGGGGACACCGGGGAGCTGTTTTTT.

On this clone itself: At the DNA level, this CDR3 is encoded by other sequences in the same sample as well. This chain joins TRBV12-5 and TRBJ1-1; the D is unclear. Germline CDR1 LGHNT, CDR2 FRNRAP. The CDR3 has 12 residues. The V end was cut by 1 base, the J end by 5 bases, with 5 bases between. The CDR3 reads CASGLGGTEAFF. Written as DNA, the CDR3 is TGTGCTAGTGGTTTGGGGGGTACTGAAGCTTTCTTT.

The CDR3 coding sequence is TGTGCCAGCAGTTATCGGACAGATACGCAGTATTTT. Protein: CASSYRTDTQYF. The V gene is TRBV6-2 or TRBV6-3, the J gene TRBJ2-3; D gene unclear. Trimming took 3 bases from V and 3 from J, leaving 4 bases between them. Germline V gene lookup returns CDR1 MNHEY and CDR2 SVGEGT. The CDR3 runs 12 residues.

This chain joins TRBV24-1 and TRBJ2-2, with 12 bases aligning to TRBD2. Germline V lookup: CDR1 KGHDR, CDR2 SFDVKD. The CDR3 loop spans 16 amino acids. Trimming removed 4 bases from V and 7 bases from J; junction bases left unmatched: 6. The CDR3 DNA reads as TGTGCCACCAGTGAGACTAGCGGGAGTTTTTACGGGGAGCTGTTTTTT. This encodes CATSETSGSFYGELFF.

This chain links TRBV2 with TRBJ2-3; 10 nucleotides align to TRBD2. The V and J ends lost 6 bases and 4 bases, in that order; junction bases with no gene match: 13. The CDR3 is made up of 17 amino acids. The germline V gene has CDR1 SNHLY and CDR2 FYNNEI. The chain's CDR3 is CASSRRSRTSGPDTQYF. The CDR3, as DNA: TGTGCCAGCAGCCGTCGGTCTCGGACTAGCGGCCCAGATACGCAGTATTTT.

The sample holds one count of this clone. The chain combines TRBV6-6 with TRBJ1-1; D is uncertain. Deletions cut 6 bases from V and 0 bases from J, with 8 bases between. CDR1 and CDR2 (germline): MNHNY, SVGAGI (reference sequence). The CDR3 is made up of 13 amino acids. This chain's CDR3 is CASSRLVNTEAFF. The DNA of the CDR3 is TGTGCCAGCAGCAGACTGGTGAACACTGAAGCTTTCTTT.

The chain links TRBV12-1 to TRBJ2-7; the table calls TRBD1, which could not be checked here. TRBV12-1 counts as a pseudogene. The CDR3 runs 15 residues. CDR3 residues: CASSAATGSSYEQYF. The CDR3, as DNA: TGTGCCAGCAGCGCGGCGACAGGGAGCTCCTACGAGCAGTACTTC.

This chain links TRBV18 with TRBJ2-7; D may be TRBD2 (6 bases). The germline CDR1 and CDR2 sequences are KGHSH and LQKENI. The length of the CDR3 is 15 residues. V lost 3 bases and J 2 bases, leaving 14 bases between the germline ends. CDR3 nucleotides: TGTGCCAGCTCACCTACTCCGGGACTCACCTACGAGCAGTACTTC. It translates to CASSPTPGLTYEQYF.

The chain has TRBV9 and TRBJ1-6, with D unclear. Germline assignment: CDR1 SGDLS and CDR2 YYNGEE. The CDR3 is made up of 14 amino acids. The V gene lost 0 bases and the J gene lost 7 bases, with 8 bases spanning the gap. The CDR3 region has the DNA TGTGCCAGCAGCGTAGAACCGGAGAATTCACCCCTCCACTTT. Encoded protein: CASSVEPENSPLHF.

This clone was counted a few times. The rearrangement joins TRBV19 to TRBJ2-7, with D unresolved. Deletions cut 2 bases from V and 0 bases from J, with 5 bases between. This CDR3 has 13 amino acids. Germline-derived CDR1 and CDR2 are LNHDA and SQIVND (reference sequence). The CDR3 sequence: CASSITLSYEQYF. CDR3 DNA sequence: TGTGCCAGTAGTATAACTCTCTCCTACGAGCAGTACTTC.